The T cell receptor beta chain under discussion was sequenced for a study of molecular identifiers for immune sequencing clone quantification. Study in general: Five aliquots were made in replicates from the RNA of about 19,000 or 110,000 naive CD8 cells, and four were sequenced. Study results and limitations: It was shown that clones above 20 RNA copies held over 99% of effector molecules, but under 1% in naive cells.

The J segment lost 0 bases and the V segment lost 7 bases, leaving 3 bases of the junction unmatched. The CDR3 runs to 14 residues. Germline loops: CDR1 MNHNY, CDR2 SVGAGI (reference sequence). Listed TCR primers and previously described methods were used for bulk TCR libraries. From the PCR reads, TCRdb called clonotypes with MiXCR, one entry per CDR3 protein. Found here are 40,000 to 65,000 distinct CDR3 sequences, roughly 36% of them singletons; the top ten hold 3% to 4.5%. This clonotype was counted at least ten times. The target antigen is unknown. Isolation of naive CD8 T cells was achieved by sorting on a CD8+CD4-CCR7+CD45RA+ phenotype.

The receptor comes from a human donor in good health. Some libraries in this study had Jurkat cell RNA spiked in. The sequencing input was naive CD8+ T cells from blood, with Jurkat cell RNA spiked in. Sample subset: FACS-sorted CD8+CD4-CCR7+CD45RA+ naive T cells. The rearrangement links TRBV6-6 to TRBJ2-7; TRBD2 agrees at 10 bases. CDR3 nucleotides: TGTGCCAGCACTCTAGCGGGAGTCTCCTACGAGCAGTACTTC. Translation gives CASTLAGVSYEQYF.